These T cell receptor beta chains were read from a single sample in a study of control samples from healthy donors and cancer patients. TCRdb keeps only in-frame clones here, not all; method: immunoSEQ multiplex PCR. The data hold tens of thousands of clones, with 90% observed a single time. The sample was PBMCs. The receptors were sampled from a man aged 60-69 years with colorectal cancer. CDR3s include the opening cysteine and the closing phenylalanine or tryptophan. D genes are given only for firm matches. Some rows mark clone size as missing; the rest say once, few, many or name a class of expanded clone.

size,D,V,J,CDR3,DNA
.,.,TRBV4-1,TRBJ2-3,CASSPLLLAGTQYF,TGCGCCAGCAGCCCCCTCTTACTAGCAGGTACGCAGTATTTT
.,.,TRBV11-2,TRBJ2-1,CASSLDRVGNEQFF,TGTGCCAGCAGCTTAGATCGGGTTGGGAATGAGCAGTTCTTC
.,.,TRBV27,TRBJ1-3,CASSPRGGAGNTIYF,TGTGCCAGCAGTCCTCGGGGCGGCGCAGGAAACACCATATATTTT
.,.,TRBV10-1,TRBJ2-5,CASSEDLSRENQYF,TGCGCCAGCAGTGAGGATCTGAGCCGGGAGAACCAGTACTTC
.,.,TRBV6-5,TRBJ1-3,CASSYWTLNSGNTIYF,TGTGCCAGCAGTTACTGGACGCTTAACTCTGGAAACACCATATATTTT
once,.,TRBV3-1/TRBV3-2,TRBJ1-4,CASSQGQTNNEKLFF,TGTGCCAGCAGCCAAGGCCAGACTAATAATGAAAAACTGTTTTTT
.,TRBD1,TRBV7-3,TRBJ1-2,CASSLDRDGYGYTF,TGTGCCAGCAGCTTAGACAGGGATGGGTATGGCTACACCTTC
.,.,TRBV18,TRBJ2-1,CASSPPGRTYNEQFF,TGTGCCAGCTCACCACCGGGACGTACGTACAATGAGCAGTTCTTC
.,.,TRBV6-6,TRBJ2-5,CASSLSRLVRSQETQYF,TGTGCCAGCAGTCTCAGCCGACTAGTGAGGTCCCAAGAGACCCAGTACTTC
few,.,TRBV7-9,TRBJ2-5,CASSLEGLIQETQYF,TGTGCCAGCAGCTTAGAGGGACTGATCCAAGAGACCCAGTACTTC
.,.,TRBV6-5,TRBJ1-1,CASSYSYRASGAFF,TGTGCCAGCAGTTACTCTTACAGGGCCTCCGGGGCTTTCTTT
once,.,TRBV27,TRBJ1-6,CASSPPRVWNSPLHF,TGTGCCAGCAGCCCCCCCCGTGTTTGGAATTCACCCCTCCACTTT
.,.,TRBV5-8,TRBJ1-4,CASSALAGGANEKLFF,TGTGCCAGCAGCGCACTAGCGGGGGGGGCAAATGAAAAACTGTTTTTT
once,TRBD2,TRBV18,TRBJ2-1,CASSPRAGNDNEQFF,TGTGCCAGCTCACCAAGAGCGGGGAACGACAATGAGCAGTTCTTC
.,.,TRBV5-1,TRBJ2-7,CASSLEAQVPYEQYF,TGCGCCAGCAGCCTGGAAGCCCAAGTGCCCTACGAGCAGTACTTC
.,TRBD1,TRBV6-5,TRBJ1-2,CASSRSTGGYGYTF,TGTGCCAGCAGTAGATCGACAGGGGGCTACGGCTACACCTTC
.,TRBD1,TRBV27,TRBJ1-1,CASGGNRGRGYSEAFF,TGTGCCAGCGGGGGGAATCGGGGCAGGGGGTACTCTGAAGCTTTCTTT
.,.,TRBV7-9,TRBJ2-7,CASSLAAIEQYF,TGTGCCAGCAGCTTAGCGGCCATCGAGCAGTACTTC
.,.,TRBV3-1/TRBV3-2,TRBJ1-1,CASSRTRGVGNTEAFF,TGTGCCAGCAGCCGTACTCGGGGGGTGGGGAACACTGAAGCTTTCTTT
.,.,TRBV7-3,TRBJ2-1,CASSSTEVAYNEQFF,TGTGCCAGCAGCTCTACAGAGGTGGCCTACAATGAGCAGTTCTTC
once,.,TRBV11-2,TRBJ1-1,CASSPNTLRANTEAFF,TGTGCCAGCAGCCCCAACACTCTGAGAGCGAACACTGAAGCTTTCTTT
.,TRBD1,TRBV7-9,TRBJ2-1,CASTTDRGSYNEQFF,TGTGCCAGCACCACGGACAGGGGCTCCTACAATGAGCAGTTCTTC
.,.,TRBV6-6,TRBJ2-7,CASSYGADQYEQYF,TGTGCCAGCAGTTACGGGGCGGACCAGTACGAGCAGTACTTC
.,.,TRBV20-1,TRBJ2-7,CSAIEGRNEQYF,TGCAGTGCTATTGAGGGTCGGAACGAGCAGTACTTC
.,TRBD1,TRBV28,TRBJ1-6,CASSQGQYNSPLHF,TGTGCCAGCAGTCAGGGACAGTACAATTCACCCCTCCACTTT
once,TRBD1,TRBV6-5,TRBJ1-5,CASSTDRGFPQHF,TGTGCCAGCAGTACGGACAGGGGTTTCCCCCAGCATTTT
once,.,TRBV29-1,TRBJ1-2,CSVVIGGNYGYTF,TGCAGCGTCGTAATCGGGGGTAACTATGGCTACACCTTC
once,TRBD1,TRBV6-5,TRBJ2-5,CASQAGGNQETQYF,TGTGCCAGCCAAGCAGGGGGAAACCAAGAGACCCAGTACTTC
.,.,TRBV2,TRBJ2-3,CASSGEGRQARTDTQYF,TGTGCCAGCAGTGGAGAGGGAAGACAGGCACGCACAGATACGCAGTATTTT
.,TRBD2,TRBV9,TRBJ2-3,CASSVETSGYTQYF,TGTGCCAGCAGCGTAGAGACTAGCGGGTATACGCAGTATTTT
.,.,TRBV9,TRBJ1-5,CASSTVPGANQPQHF,TGTGCCAGCAGCACCGTCCCGGGGGCAAATCAGCCCCAGCATTTT
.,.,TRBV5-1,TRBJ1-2,CASSVRAGVAGYTF,TGCGCCAGCAGCGTAAGGGCAGGGGTGGCTGGCTACACCTTC
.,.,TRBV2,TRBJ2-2,CASTGRFTGELFF,TGTGCCAGCACTGGGCGGTTTACCGGGGAGCTGTTTTTT
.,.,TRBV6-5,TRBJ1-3,CASKKGDAGNTIYF,TGTGCCAGTAAAAAGGGGGATGCTGGAAACACCATATATTTT
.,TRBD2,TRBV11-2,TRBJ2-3,CASSTPGLAGLDTQYF,TGTGCCAGCAGCACCCCGGGACTAGCGGGATTAGATACGCAGTATTTT
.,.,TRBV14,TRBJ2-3,CASSPLHGGMVDTQYF,TGTGCCAGCAGCCCACTGCATGGGGGGATGGTAGATACGCAGTATTTT
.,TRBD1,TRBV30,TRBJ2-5,CAWTPGQGVQETQYF,TGTGCCTGGACTCCGGGACAGGGTGTCCAAGAGACCCAGTACTTC
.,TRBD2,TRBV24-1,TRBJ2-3,CATSERTSGRSTDTQYF,TGTGCCACCAGTGAGCGAACTAGCGGGAGGAGCACAGATACGCAGTATTTT
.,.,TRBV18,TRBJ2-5,CASSPGLQETQYF,TGTGCCAGCTCACCAGGGCTCCAAGAGACCCAGTACTTC
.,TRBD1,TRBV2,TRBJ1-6,CASKQGPYNSPLHF,TGTGCCAGCAAACAGGGGCCCTATAATTCACCCCTCCACTTT
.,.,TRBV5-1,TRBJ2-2,CASSSGAHGGTGELFF,TGCGCCAGCAGTTCGGGGGCGCACGGGGGCACCGGGGAGCTGTTTTTT
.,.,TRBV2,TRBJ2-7,CASSGVGPSYEQYF,TGTGCCAGCAGTGGAGTAGGGCCCTCCTACGAGCAGTACTTC
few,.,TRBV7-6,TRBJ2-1,CASSLGSNEQFF,TGTGCCAGCAGCTTGGGTAGCAATGAGCAGTTCTTC
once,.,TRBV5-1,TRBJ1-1,CASSPGQGTEAFF,TGCGCCAGCAGCCCCGGGCAGGGCACTGAAGCTTTCTTT
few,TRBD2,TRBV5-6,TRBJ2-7,CASSFGGGTGLYEQYF,TGTGCCAGCAGCTTTGGCGGGGGGACGGGACTCTACGAGCAGTACTTC
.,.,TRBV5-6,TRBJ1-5,CASSSIKQGATYQPQHF,TGTGCCAGCAGCTCGATTAAGCAGGGAGCGACGTATCAGCCCCAGCATTTT
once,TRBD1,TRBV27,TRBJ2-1,CASSFDRGANNEQFF,TGTGCCAGCAGTTTCGACAGGGGGGCCAACAATGAGCAGTTCTTC
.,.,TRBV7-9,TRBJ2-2,CASSPTFGGDTGELFF,TGTGCCAGCAGCCCCACTTTTGGGGGAGACACCGGGGAGCTGTTTTTT
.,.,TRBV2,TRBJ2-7,CASRESGPGEQYF,TGTGCCAGCAGAGAAAGTGGCCCGGGGGAGCAGTACTTC
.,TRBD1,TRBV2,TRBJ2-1,CASSDPRDRGLYNEQFF,TGTGCCAGCAGTGACCCACGGGACAGGGGGCTTTACAATGAGCAGTTCTTC
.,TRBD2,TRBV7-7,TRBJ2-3,CASSLGTSGTDTQYF,TGTGCCAGCAGCCTCGGGACTAGCGGCACAGATACGCAGTATTTT
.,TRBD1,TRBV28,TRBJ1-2,CATTAGPQGAGNYGYTF,TGTGCCACCACCGCCGGCCCCCAGGGGGCGGGAAACTATGGCTACACCTTC
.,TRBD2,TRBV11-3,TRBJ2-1,CASSPPGLAGQFF,TGTGCCAGCAGCCCCCCTGGACTAGCGGGGCAGTTCTTC